Described below is a single TCR beta chain sequence and its context. The data were obtained in a study of control samples from healthy donors and cancer patients. The data were produced by immunoSEQ multiplex PCR, yet TCRdb's version contains in-frame clones alone and is incomplete. The data hold about 170,000 clones, with about 94% observed a single time. Sequenced: blood. The receptor was isolated from a woman aged 55-75 years in good health.

CDR3 nucleotide sequence: TGTGCCTGGAGTCCGGGACAGGGGGCCGGAGTTTATAGCAATCAGCCCCAGCATTTT. It specifies CAWSPGQGAGVYSNQPQHF. The chain employs TRBV30 and TRBJ1-5, with 12 bases that match TRBD1. CDR1 is GTSNPN and CDR2 is SVGIG in the germline V gene (reference sequence). The CDR3 loop spans 19 amino acids. V was clipped by 2 bases and J by 0 bases; unmatched bases: 11. The complete variable domain, with remaining parts taken from reference TRBV30 and TRBJ1-5, reads SQTIHQWPATLVQPVGSPLSLECTVEGTSNPNLYWYRQAAGRGLQLLFYSVGIGQISSEVPQNLSASRPQDRQFILSSKKLLLSDSGFYLCAWSPGQGAGVYSNQPQHFGDGTRLSIL.